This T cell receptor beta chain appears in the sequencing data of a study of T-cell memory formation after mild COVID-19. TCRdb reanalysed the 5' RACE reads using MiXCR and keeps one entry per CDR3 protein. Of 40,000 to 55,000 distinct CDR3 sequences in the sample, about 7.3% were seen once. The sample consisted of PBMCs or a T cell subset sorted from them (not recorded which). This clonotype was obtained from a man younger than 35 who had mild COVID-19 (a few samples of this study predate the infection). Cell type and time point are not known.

The CDR3 nucleotides read TGTGCCAGCAGCTTAGGCGCCGGGACAGGATACTACACCTTC. Translation gives CASSLGAGTGYYTF. V and J are TRBV7-2 and TRBJ1-2; 8 bases map to TRBD1. Germline values: CDR1 SGHTA, CDR2 FQGNSA. The length of the CDR3 is 14 residues. Trimming removed 1 base from V and 10 bases from J; junction bases left unmatched: 8. The whole variable domain, remainder taken from reference TRBV7-2 and TRBJ1-2, is GAGVSQSPSNKVTEKGKDVELRCDPISGHTALYWYRQSLGQGLEFLIYFQGNSAPDKSGLPSDRFSAERTGGSVSTLTIQRTQQEDSAVYLCASSLGAGTGYYTFGSGTRLTVV.